The 11 T cell receptor beta chains below all came from one sample that was sequenced in a study of graft-versus-host responses after intestinal transplantation. This table comes from immunoSEQ multiplex PCR, and its TCRdb copy is limited to in-frame clones, with some not included. The repertoire holds 55,000 to 65,000 clones, with 85% to 95% as singletons. These receptors have no identified antigens. This specimen was unstimulated CD4+ T cells sorted from spleen or lymph node cells, taken before transplant. These receptors were taken from a human donor who was the organ donor for an intestinal transplant.

This chain joins TRBV4-2 and TRBJ2-7, with D possibly called TRBD1 or TRBD2 (6 bases each). The V end lost 2 bases, the J end lost 2 bases, and 19 bases lay between the germline ends. CDR3 length equals 17 residues. Germline V gene data show CDR1 as LGHNA and CDR2 as YNFKEQ. CDR3 sequence: CASSQRNTGRGTYEQYF. Written as DNA, the CDR3 is TGTGCCAGCAGCCAAAGGAATACAGGGCGGGGAACCTACGAGCAGTACTTC.

The CDR3 region is CAWSNKGTLLRGYTF. CDR3 coding DNA: TGTGCCTGGAGTAACAAGGGTACACTCTTGAGAGGCTACACCTTC. The chain is built from TRBV30 and TRBJ1-2; D remains unclear. V shed 2 bases and J shed 8 bases, with 21 bases lying between them. The CDR3 is 15 amino acids. The germline V gene encodes CDR1 GTSNPN and CDR2 SVGIG (reference sequence).

The CDR3 DNA sequence: TGTGCCAGCAGCTTAGTCCTAGCGGGGTACTACGAGCAGTACTTC. Translated: CASSLVLAGYYEQYF. V is TRBV7-2 and J is TRBJ2-7, with TRBD2 identical over 9 bases. CDR3 length: 15 residues. Germline V gene data show CDR1 as SGHTA and CDR2 as FQGNSA. Trimming removed 1 base from V and 3 bases from J; junction bases left unmatched: 4.

The chain employs TRBV10-3 and TRBJ1-1; D is unclear. Trimming removed 7 bases from V and 3 bases from J, with 12 bases in between. The germline gives CDR1 ENHRY, CDR2 SYGVKD. The CDR3 runs to 13 residues. The CDR3 DNA follows: TGTGCCATCAATCCGGGATTGGACACTGAAGCTTTCTTT. Translation gives CAINPGLDTEAFF.

The sample holds a few counts of this clone. V and J are TRBV27 and TRBJ2-3; 9 positions match TRBD1. Germline CDR1 is MNHEY and CDR2 is SMNVEV (reference sequence). Trimming cost V 3 bases and J 5 bases; bases outside gene matches: 9. The CDR3 consists of 16 residues. In nucleotides, the CDR3 is TGTGCCAGCAGTTTTAGTCTCGGGACAGGGATAGATACGCAGTATTTT. Protein product: CASSFSLGTGIDTQYF.

The V gene is TRBV7-9, the J gene TRBJ1-3; weak D call: TRBD1 (6 bases). Trimming took 3 bases from V and 0 from J, leaving 12 bases between them. This CDR3 spans 16 amino acids. CDR1 is SEHNR, CDR2 FQNEAQ, per germline (reference sequence). CDR3 nucleotide sequence: TGTGCCAGCAGCTTTTTGACAGGCGGCTCTGGAAACACCATATATTTT. As protein: CASSFLTGGSGNTIYF. The entire variable domain, with the rest obtained from reference TRBV7-9 and TRBJ1-3, is as follows: DTGVSQNPRHKITKRGQNVTFRCDPISEHNRLYWYRQTLGQGPEFLTYFQNEAQLEKSRLLSDRFSAERPKGSFSTLEIQRTEQGDSAMYLCASSFLTGGSGNTIYFGEGSWLTVV.

The chain joins TRBV5-4 to TRBJ2-1, with D perhaps given as TRBD1 or TRBD2 (5 bases each). Per germline, CDR1 SGHNT and CDR2 YYREEE (reference sequence). Trimming removed 4 bases from V and 5 bases from J, with 13 bases in between. The CDR3 has 14 amino acids. The DNA for the CDR3 is TGTGCCAGCAGCCAGCCCGGGACGAACAATGAGCAGTTCTTC. Amino acid sequence: CASSQPGTNNEQFF.

This clone was counted a single time. The chain combines TRBV5-1 with TRBJ2-3; D uncertain. Germline CDR1 is SGHRS and CDR2 is YFSETQ. This CDR3 comprises 16 residues. V was clipped by 0 bases and J by 2 bases, with 13 bases between them. CDR3 nucleotides: TGCGCCAGCAGCTTGGGGACGGCCCTCCACACAGATACGCAGTATTTT. Its translation is CASSLGTALHTDTQYF.

The chain links TRBV4-3 to TRBJ1-4; unclear D gene. The CDR3 runs 16 residues. Germline assignment: CDR1 LGHNA and CDR2 YSLEER. V was clipped by 0 bases and J by 0 bases, with 8 bases between them. The CDR3 sequence: CASSQESAATNEKLFF. CDR3 DNA: TGCGCCAGCAGCCAAGAATCTGCTGCAACTAATGAAAAACTGTTTTTT.

The CDR3 DNA follows: TGTGCCTGGAGTGCGAAGGTTCGGGACATTCAGTACTTC. Protein product: CAWSAKVRDIQYF. V gene TRBV30 combines with J gene TRBJ2-4; D gene uncertain. CDR1 and CDR2 (germline): GTSNPN, SVGIG (reference sequence). This CDR3 comprises 13 residues. V lost 1 base, J lost 8 bases, and 12 bases lay in between.

J is TRBJ2-7 and V is TRBV4-2, with TRBD2 as a possible D gene (7 bases). V lost 4 bases to trimming and J lost 2 bases, with 18 bases between them. The CDR3 is 16 amino acids. Germline CDR1 reads LGHNA; CDR2 reads YNFKEQ. The CDR3, as DNA: TGTGCCAGCAGCCGGAGCGGGGACACAAGGACCTACGAGCAGTACTTC. It encodes CASSRSGDTRTYEQYF.